Shown below are 18 T cell receptor beta chains from a single sample sequenced in a study of blood T cell repertoires in COVID-19. Profiling relied on immunoSEQ multiplex PCR, and the TCRdb table lists in-frame clones only, not all of them. Of about 250,000 clones listed, approximately 91% are singletons. Sequenced material: peripheral blood. These receptors came from a woman aged 25 to 39 with acute or convalescent COVID-19.

The rearrangement joins TRBV6-5 to TRBJ2-1; TRBD2 might be the D (5 bases). V was cut by 2 bases and J by 9 bases, with 11 bases left in between. The CDR3 loop spans 13 amino acids. Germline CDR1 MNHEY, CDR2 SVGAGI. The CDR3 DNA is TGTGCCAGCAGTTACGAGTTTGGAGGTGAGCAGTTCTTC. It yields the protein CASSYEFGGEQFF.

This chain links TRBV2 with TRBJ2-4, with 7 bases fitting TRBD1. V gave up 3 bases and J gave up 4 bases; unmatched junction bases: 3. The germline V gene encodes CDR1 SNHLY and CDR2 FYNNEI. The CDR3 is 14 amino acids. In DNA form, the CDR3 reads TGTGCCAGCAGTGAGTGGGACAGTAAAAACATTCAGTACTTC. This translates into CASSEWDSKNIQYF.

The chain employs TRBV6-5 and TRBJ1-2, with D perhaps matching TRBD1 (5 bases). In germline, CDR1 is MNHEY, CDR2 SVGAGI. The CDR3 is made up of 15 amino acids. Deletions cut 0 bases from V and 4 bases from J, with 12 bases between. The chain's CDR3 is CASSYSISDTYGYTF. The CDR3 DNA follows: TGTGCCAGCAGTTACTCGATCTCGGACACCTATGGCTACACCTTC.

The V and J genes are TRBV4-3 and TRBJ2-3; D might be TRBD2 (6 bases). Looked up from germline, CDR1 is LGHNA and CDR2 is YSLEER. V gave up 0 bases and J gave up 1 base, with 8 bases separating them. The CDR3 runs to 15 residues. CDR3: CASSQDGSGTDTQYF. The CDR3 DNA reads TGCGCCAGCAGCCAAGACGGGAGTGGCACAGATACGCAGTATTTT.

The J gene is TRBJ2-1, the V gene TRBV30, with 10 bases identical to TRBD2. The CDR3 spans 14 residues. V gave up 4 bases and J gave up 5 bases; unmatched junction bases: 5. Germline V lookup: CDR1 GTSNPN, CDR2 SVGIG (reference sequence). CDR3 nucleotides: TGTGCCTGGACGGCGCTAGCGGGGGACAATGAGCAGTTCTTC. The encoded protein is CAWTALAGDNEQFF.

The table lists this clone with a few counts. The chain carries TRBV27 and TRBJ2-1; no clear D gene. The CDR3 is made up of 16 amino acids. Trimming took 5 bases from V and 3 from J, leaving 17 bases between them. Germline CDR1 reads MNHEY; CDR2 reads SMNVEV (reference sequence). CDR3 coding DNA: TGTGCCAGCAGTCCGAGGATAATCATAAGCTACAATGAGCAGTTCTTC. It encodes CASSPRIIISYNEQFF.

The rearrangement uses TRBV18 and TRBJ1-1, with D perhaps matching TRBD1 (6 bases). CDR1 KGHSH and CDR2 LQKENI come from the germline V gene. This CDR3 has 15 amino acids. Trimming stripped 1 base from V and 10 bases from J, with 19 bases between. CDR3 residues: CASSPQTQGWYGAFF. CDR3 bases: TGTGCCAGCTCACCACAAACTCAGGGGTGGTACGGAGCTTTCTTT.

This chain links TRBV19 with TRBJ1-2; weak D call: TRBD1 (5 bases). Trimming left V 6 bases short and J 5 bases short, with 13 bases between. CDR1 is LNHDA and CDR2 is SQIVND in the germline V gene (reference sequence). The CDR3 has 13 residues. CDR3 region: CASRTGGEYGYTF. Written as DNA, the CDR3 is TGTGCCAGTAGAACAGGAGGGGAGTATGGCTACACCTTC. Using reference TRBV19 and TRBJ1-2 for the parts outside the CDR3, the full variable domain is DGGITQSPKYLFRKEGQNVTLSCEQNLNHDAMYWYRQDPGQGLRLIYYSQIVNDFQKGDIAEGYSVSREKKESFPLTVTSAQKNPTAFYLCASRTGGEYGYTFGSGTRLTVV.

The V gene is TRBV20-1, the J gene TRBJ2-7; 10 bases fit TRBD2. The CDR3 spans 16 residues. The J segment lost 1 base and the V segment lost 3 bases, leaving 9 bases of the junction unmatched. CDR1 and CDR2 from the germline V gene are DFQATT and SNEGSKA (reference sequence). CDR3 DNA: TGCAGTGCTAGTTACCTAGCGGGAGCTCTGTCCTACGAGCAGTACTTC. This encodes CSASYLAGALSYEQYF.

The chain is built from TRBV18 and TRBJ2-7; weak D call: TRBD1 (6 bases). V was pared by 1 base and J by 2 bases, with 12 bases between. Germline CDR1 KGHSH, CDR2 LQKENI. The CDR3 loop spans 15 amino acids. The CDR3 here is CASSPRQEETYEQYF. CDR3 nucleotide sequence: TGTGCCAGCTCACCACGACAGGAAGAAACCTACGAGCAGTACTTC. Together with reference TRBV18 and TRBJ2-7, the CDR3 gives the full variable domain: NAGVMQNPRHLVRRRGQEARLRCSPMKGHSHVYWYRQLPEEGLKFMVYLQKENIIDESGMPKERFSAEFPKEGPSILRIQQVVRGDSAAYFCASSPRQEETYEQYFGPGTRLTVT.

V usage is TRBV29-1 and J usage is TRBJ1-2; the D is unclear. Germline CDR1 reads SQVTM; CDR2 reads ANQGSEA. Trimming took 3 bases from V and 8 from J, leaving 10 bases between them. The CDR3 loop spans 11 amino acids. The CDR3 loop reads CSVDPPEGYTF. The DNA for the CDR3 is TGCAGCGTTGATCCCCCGGAGGGCTACACCTTC.

This sequence joins TRBV4-1 and TRBJ2-1; 8 positions agree with TRBD1. J was trimmed by 6 bases and V by 0 bases; bases with no gene match: 7. The germline V gene has CDR1 MGHRA and CDR2 YSYEKL. This CDR3 is built from 16 residues. CDR3 residues: CASSQDWTGQFNEQFF. The CDR3 coding sequence is TGCGCCAGCAGCCAAGATTGGACAGGGCAGTTCAATGAGCAGTTCTTC.

The V call is TRBV4-2, the J call TRBJ2-5; weak D call: TRBD1 (5 bases). There are 12 residues in the CDR3. With 3 bases removed from V and 10 bases from J, the gap between germline ends came to 12 bases. Germline lookup yields CDR1 LGHNA and CDR2 YNFKEQ. CDR3 sequence: CASSHAQGDQYF. CDR3 nucleotides: TGTGCCAGCAGCCATGCCCAGGGTGACCAGTACTTC.

The chain combines TRBV3-1 (or the pseudogene TRBV3-2) with TRBJ1-1; D perhaps matches TRBD1 (5 bases). There are 13 residues in the CDR3. The germline V gene has CDR1 LGHDT and CDR2 YNNKEL (reference sequence). The CDR3 here is CAGNLGGETEAFF. The CDR3 DNA is TGTGCAGGTAATCTGGGGGGGGAAACTGAAGCTTTCTTT.

This clone came up once. The chain is built from TRBV6-2 or TRBV6-3 and TRBJ2-5; a weak D match, TRBD2 (7 bases). The V gene lost 2 bases and the J gene lost 2 bases, with 15 bases spanning the gap. The CDR3 has 16 amino acids. In germline, CDR1 is MNHEY, CDR2 SVGEGT. The CDR3 nucleotides read TGTGCCAGCAGTTACATCGGGGGGCCACTACAAGAGACCCAGTACTTC. Its translation: CASSYIGGPLQETQYF.

This chain links TRBV27 with TRBJ1-6; 7 bases fit TRBD1. The CDR3 consists of 13 residues. Germline values: CDR1 MNHEY, CDR2 SMNVEV (reference sequence). V lost 5 bases to trimming and J lost 10 bases; unmatched junction nucleotides: 5. CDR3 nucleotide sequence: TGTGCCAGCAGTCTCCAGACAGGGTCACCCCTCCACTTT. The encoded protein is CASSLQTGSPLHF.

The V and J genes are TRBV9 and TRBJ1-6; D is unresolved. Germline V gene data show CDR1 as SGDLS and CDR2 as YYNGEE. The CDR3 consists of 13 residues. Trimming removed 0 bases at V and 10 bases at J, with 8 bases between. CDR3: CASSVGWRSPLHF. CDR3 sequence (DNA): TGTGCCAGCAGCGTAGGGTGGAGGTCACCCCTCCACTTT.

The chain has TRBV5-5 and TRBJ1-3; 9 bases agree with TRBD1. V shed 0 bases, J shed 11 bases, and the junction held 0 bases outside the gene matches. The CDR3 has 12 amino acids. The germline V gene encodes CDR1 SGHKS and CDR2 YYEKEE (reference sequence). In DNA form, the CDR3 reads TGTGCCAGCAGCTTGGGGACAGGGGCCATATATTTT. Amino acid sequence: CASSLGTGAIYF. Full variable domain (outside the CDR3, taken from reference TRBV5-5 and TRBJ1-3): DAGVTQSPTHLIKTRGQQVTLRCSPISGHKSVSWYQQVLGQGPQFIFQYYEKEERGRGNFPDRFSARQFPNYSSELNVNALLLGDSALYLCASSLGTGAIYFGEGSWLTVV.